This entry describes one T cell receptor (beta chain). It was from approximately 20-30 mg of unsorted bulk tissue that RNA and DNA were co-extracted. Priming with a constant-region primer yielded TCR beta cDNA from about 510 ng total RNA. For TCR beta, libraries were produced by three nested multiplex PCR rounds using slightly modified ARM-PCR. TRBV1-TRBV30 forward and Cbeta reverse primers drove the first two roughly 10-cycle rounds. MiXCR, applied by TCRdb to the multiplex PCR reads, yields one record per CDR3 protein. Altogether approximately 120,000 distinct CDR3 sequences are present, approximately 64% being singletons, with the ten largest covering less than 10%. The data originate from a study of tumor-infiltrating lymphocytes in primary liver carcinoma. CDR3 size: 13 residues.

Input material: liver tumor tissue from sampling region 3. Indicated subset: tumor region T3, left-lateral pole. The chain employs TRBV12-3 or TRBV12-4 and TRBJ2-7; the match to TRBD2 covers 11 bases. The TCR sequence derives from a woman in her fifties or sixties with primary liver carcinoma and hepatitis B virus infection. The CDR3 sequence: CTSRRSGRDEQYF. The DNA of the CDR3 is TGTACAAGCAGGCGTAGCGGGAGGGACGAGCAGTACTTC.